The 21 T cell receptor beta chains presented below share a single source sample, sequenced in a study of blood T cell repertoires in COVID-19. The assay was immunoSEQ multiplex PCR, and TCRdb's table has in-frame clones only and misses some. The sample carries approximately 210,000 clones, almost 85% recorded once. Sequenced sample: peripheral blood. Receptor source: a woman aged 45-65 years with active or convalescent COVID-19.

The CDR3 DNA follows: TGTGCCAGCAGTAGAGAAGCGGGGGGCGTCTATGGCTACACCTTC. Protein product: CASSREAGGVYGYTF. The chain is built from TRBV6-5 and TRBJ1-2; weak D call: TRBD1 (6 bases). The germline gives CDR1 MNHEY, CDR2 SVGAGI. V gave up 5 bases and J gave up 4 bases, with 17 bases separating them. The CDR3 consists of 15 residues.

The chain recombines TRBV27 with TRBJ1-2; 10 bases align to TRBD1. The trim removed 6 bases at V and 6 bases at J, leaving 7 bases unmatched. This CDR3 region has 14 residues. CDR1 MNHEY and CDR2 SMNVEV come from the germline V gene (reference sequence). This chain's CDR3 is CASSRTGGDDGYTF. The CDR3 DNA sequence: TGTGCCAGCAGCCGGACAGGGGGGGATGATGGCTACACCTTC.

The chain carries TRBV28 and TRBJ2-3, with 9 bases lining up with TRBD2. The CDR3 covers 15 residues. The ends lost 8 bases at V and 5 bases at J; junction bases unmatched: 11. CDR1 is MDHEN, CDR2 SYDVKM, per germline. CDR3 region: CASVGAGGPLDTQYF. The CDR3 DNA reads TGTGCCAGCGTGGGGGCGGGGGGGCCGCTAGATACGCAGTATTTT.

CDR3 sequence reads: CASSRQRGANEQFF. The CDR3 DNA reads as TGTGCCAGCAGTCGGCAACGGGGGGCCAATGAGCAGTTCTTC. The chain uses TRBV6-5 and TRBJ2-1; maybe TRBD2 (7 bases). V was trimmed by 5 bases and J by 6 bases, leaving 14 bases between them. Germline loops: CDR1 MNHEY, CDR2 SVGAGI. This CDR3 has 14 amino acids.

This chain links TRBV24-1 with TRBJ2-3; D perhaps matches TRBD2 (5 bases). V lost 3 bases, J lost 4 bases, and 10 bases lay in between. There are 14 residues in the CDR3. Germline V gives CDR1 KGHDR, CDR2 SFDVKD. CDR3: CATSDRGRADTQYF. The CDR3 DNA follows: TGTGCCACCAGTGATCGAGGGCGGGCAGATACGCAGTATTTT.

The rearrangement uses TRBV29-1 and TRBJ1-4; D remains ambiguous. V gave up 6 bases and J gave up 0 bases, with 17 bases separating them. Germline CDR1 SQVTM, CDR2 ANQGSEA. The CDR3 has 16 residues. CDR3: CSVPRSAVATNEKLFF. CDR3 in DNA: TGCAGCGTCCCCCGGAGCGCAGTTGCAACTAATGAAAAACTGTTTTTT.

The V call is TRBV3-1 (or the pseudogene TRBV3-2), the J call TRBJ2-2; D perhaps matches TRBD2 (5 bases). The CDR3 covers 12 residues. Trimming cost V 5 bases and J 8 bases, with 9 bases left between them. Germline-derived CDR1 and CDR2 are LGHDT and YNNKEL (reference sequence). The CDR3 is CASSVRGGELFF. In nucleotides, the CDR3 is TGTGCCAGCAGCGTAAGAGGGGGGGAGCTGTTTTTT.

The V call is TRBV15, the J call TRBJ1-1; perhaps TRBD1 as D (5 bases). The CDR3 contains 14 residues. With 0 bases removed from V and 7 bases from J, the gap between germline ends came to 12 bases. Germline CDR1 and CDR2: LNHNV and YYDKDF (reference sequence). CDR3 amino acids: CATSRELNGGEAFF. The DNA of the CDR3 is TGTGCCACCAGCAGAGAACTGAACGGGGGTGAAGCTTTCTTT.

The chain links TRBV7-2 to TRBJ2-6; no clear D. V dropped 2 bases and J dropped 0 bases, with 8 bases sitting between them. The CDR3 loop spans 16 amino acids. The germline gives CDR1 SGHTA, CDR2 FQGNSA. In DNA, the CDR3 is TGTGCCAGCAGCTTATCTTCGAGCTCTGGGGCCAACGTCCTGACTTTC. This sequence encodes CASSLSSSSGANVLTF.

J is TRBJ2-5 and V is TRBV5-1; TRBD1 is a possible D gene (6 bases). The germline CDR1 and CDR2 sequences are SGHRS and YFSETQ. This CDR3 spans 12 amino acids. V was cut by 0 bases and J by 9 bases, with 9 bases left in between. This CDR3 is CASSLAEGAQYF. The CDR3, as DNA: TGCGCCAGCAGCTTGGCTGAGGGGGCCCAGTACTTC.

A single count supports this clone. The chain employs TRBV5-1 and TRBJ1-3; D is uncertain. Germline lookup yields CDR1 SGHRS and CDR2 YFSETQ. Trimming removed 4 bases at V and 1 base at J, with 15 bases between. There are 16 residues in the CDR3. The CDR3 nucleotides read TGCGCCAGCAGCCCCGGAGAATTGGTTTCTGGAAACACCATATATTTT. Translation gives CASSPGELVSGNTIYF.

Here the CDR3 reads CASSVAQAMSNQPQHF. CDR3 DNA: TGTGCCAGCAGTGTAGCCCAGGCGATGAGCAATCAGCCCCAGCATTTT. The chain uses TRBV2 and TRBJ1-5; D is undetermined. V shed 4 bases and J shed 1 base, with 14 bases lying between them. This CDR3 has 16 amino acids. Germline V gives CDR1 SNHLY, CDR2 FYNNEI.

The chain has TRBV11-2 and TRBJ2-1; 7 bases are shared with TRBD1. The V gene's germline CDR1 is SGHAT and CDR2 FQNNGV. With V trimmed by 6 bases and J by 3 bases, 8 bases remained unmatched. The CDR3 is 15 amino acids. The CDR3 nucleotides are TGTGCCAGCAGACCGTACAGGGGAAGCTACAATGAGCAGTTCTTC. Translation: CASRPYRGSYNEQFF.

The CDR3 protein is CASSLGGASGRLEQYF. CDR3 nucleotides: TGTGCCAGCAGCTTGGGGGGGGCTAGCGGACGCTTGGAGCAGTACTTC. This rearrangement joins TRBV5-4 to TRBJ2-7; possible D gene TRBD2, 7 bases. Germline CDR1 SGHNT, CDR2 YYREEE (reference sequence). The CDR3 covers 16 residues. Trimming stripped 0 bases from V and 7 bases from J, with 20 bases between.

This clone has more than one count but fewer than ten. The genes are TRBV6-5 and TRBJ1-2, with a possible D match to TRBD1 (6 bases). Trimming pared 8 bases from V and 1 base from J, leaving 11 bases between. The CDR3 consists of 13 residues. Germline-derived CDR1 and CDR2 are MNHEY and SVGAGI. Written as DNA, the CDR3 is TGTGCCAGCGGGGGCAGCAGTAACTATGGCTACACCTTC. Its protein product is CASGGSSNYGYTF.

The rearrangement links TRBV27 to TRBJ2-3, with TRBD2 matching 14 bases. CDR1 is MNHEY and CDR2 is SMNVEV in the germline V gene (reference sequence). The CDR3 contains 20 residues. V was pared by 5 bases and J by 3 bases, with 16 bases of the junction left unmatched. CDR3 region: CASSPTLGLAGGRKTDTQYF. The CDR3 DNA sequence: TGTGCCAGCAGTCCCACCCTAGGACTAGCGGGGGGAAGAAAGACAGATACGCAGTATTTT.

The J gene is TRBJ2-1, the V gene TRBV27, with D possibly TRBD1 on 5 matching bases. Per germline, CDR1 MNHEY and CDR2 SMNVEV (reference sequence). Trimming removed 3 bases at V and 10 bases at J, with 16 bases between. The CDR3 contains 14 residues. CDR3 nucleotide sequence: TGTGCCAGCAGTTTGAACGGACAAGCACCAGAGCAGTTCTTC. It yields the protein CASSLNGQAPEQFF.

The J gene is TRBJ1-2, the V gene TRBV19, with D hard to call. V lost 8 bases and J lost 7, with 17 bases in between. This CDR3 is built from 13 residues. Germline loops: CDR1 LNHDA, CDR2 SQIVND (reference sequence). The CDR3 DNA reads TGTGCCAGTCGAGTCCGGGGAGATGGTGGCTACACCTTC. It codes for CASRVRGDGGYTF.

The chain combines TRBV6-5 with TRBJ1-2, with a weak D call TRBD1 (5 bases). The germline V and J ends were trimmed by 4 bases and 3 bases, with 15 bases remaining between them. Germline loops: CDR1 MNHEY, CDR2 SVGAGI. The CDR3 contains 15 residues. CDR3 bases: TGTGCCAGCAGTTTCTCCGGGGGGACCCACTATGGCTACACCTTC. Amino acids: CASSFSGGTHYGYTF.

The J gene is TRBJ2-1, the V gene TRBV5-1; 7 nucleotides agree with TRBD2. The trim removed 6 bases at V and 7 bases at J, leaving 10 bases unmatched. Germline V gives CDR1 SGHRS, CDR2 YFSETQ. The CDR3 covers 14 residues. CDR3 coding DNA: TGCGCCAGCATGCCAACAGCGGGATTGAATGAGCAGTTCTTC. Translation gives CASMPTAGLNEQFF.

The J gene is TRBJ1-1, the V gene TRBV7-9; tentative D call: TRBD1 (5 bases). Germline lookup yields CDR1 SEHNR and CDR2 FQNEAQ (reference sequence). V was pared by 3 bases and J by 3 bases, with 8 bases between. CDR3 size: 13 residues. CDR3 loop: CASSFRDYTEAFF. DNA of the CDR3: TGTGCCAGCAGCTTCAGGGATTACACTGAAGCTTTCTTT.